This TCR beta chain is from a study of T cell responses to AZD1222 COVID-19 vaccine. Investigators merged groups given second doses at roughly 4 or roughly 12 weeks. This CDR3 contains 14 residues. The germline CDR1 and CDR2 sequences are LNHDA and SQIVND (reference sequence). V was trimmed by 3 bases and J by 8 bases, leaving 13 bases between them. Study conclusions and caveats: Seropositive AZD1222 recipients at baseline numbered only 6 or 7. No day 14 peak samples; only post-peak repertoires were characterized.

This clone showed up just once. Its cognate antigen is unknown. Profiling relied on immunoSEQ multiplex PCR, and the TCRdb table lists in-frame clones only, not all of them. This sample carries about 51,000 clones, over 85% of them seen once, and the ten largest clones take 1% to 1.3%. The origin of this receptor is an adult who received the AZD1222 COVID-19 vaccine. The chain couples TRBV19 to TRBJ2-2; D is ambiguous. Source: peripheral blood, taken 28 days after the second AZD1222 dose. In DNA form, the CDR3 reads TGTGCCAGTAGTATCGAGCTATTGGGGGGGGAGCTGTTTTTT. It translates to CASSIELLGGELFF.